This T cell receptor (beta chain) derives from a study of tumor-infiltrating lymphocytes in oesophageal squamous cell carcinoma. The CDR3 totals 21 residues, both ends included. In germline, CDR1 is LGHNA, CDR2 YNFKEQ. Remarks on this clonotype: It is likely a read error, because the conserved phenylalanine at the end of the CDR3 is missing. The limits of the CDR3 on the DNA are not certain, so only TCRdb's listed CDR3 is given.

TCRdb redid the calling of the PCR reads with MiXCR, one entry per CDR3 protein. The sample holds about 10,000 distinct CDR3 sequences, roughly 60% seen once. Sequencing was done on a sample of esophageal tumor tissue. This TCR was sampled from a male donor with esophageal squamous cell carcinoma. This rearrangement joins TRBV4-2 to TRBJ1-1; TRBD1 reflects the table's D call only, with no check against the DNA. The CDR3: CASSQDQKLAPKQQIRSILAQ.